What follows are 32 T cell receptor beta chains derived from one specimen sequenced in a study of human T cells and chemical hapten exposure. TCRdb re-called the RACE reads with MiXCR, one entry per CDR3 protein. The repertoire has 65,000 to 90,000 distinct CDR3 sequences, about 6.3% of them found once; the top ten carry 1.3%. Time point described: patch test 2, 6 weeks after DPC sensitization. Treatment meaning: therapeutic diphenylcyclopropenone sensitization with weekly scalp DPC. The input for sequencing was whole blood, taken in connection with sensitization to the hapten diphenylcyclopropenone (DPC). These receptors were obtained from a woman aged 25 to 39 with alopecia areata. Some clones in this sample may be carry-over from other donors' samples.

This clonotype showed up many times. The V gene is TRBV20-1, the J gene TRBJ1-1; the D gene is possibly TRBD1 (5 bases). V dropped 3 bases and J dropped 3 bases, with 14 bases sitting between them. The CDR3 has 14 amino acids. Germline V gene sequence: CDR1 DFQATT, CDR2 SNEGSKA (reference sequence). For the CDR3, the DNA is TGCAGTGCTAGTGGCGGGGCCAAGGACACTGAAGCTTTCTTT. Translation gives CSASGGAKDTEAFF.

This clonotype has just a few counts. V and J are TRBV27 and TRBJ2-1; the D is unclear. The CDR3 has 15 amino acids. Trimming pared 4 bases from V and 0 bases from J, leaving 10 bases between. The germline V gene encodes CDR1 MNHEY and CDR2 SMNVEV (reference sequence). CDR3 in DNA: TGTGCCAGCAGTTGGCGGCAGGCCTCCTACAATGAGCAGTTCTTC. This gives the protein CASSWRQASYNEQFF.

The table lists this clonotype with a few counts. The chain recombines TRBV20-1 with TRBJ1-1, with unresolved D. Germline V lookup: CDR1 DFQATT, CDR2 SNEGSKA (reference sequence). Trimming stripped 6 bases from V and 0 bases from J, with 11 bases between. The CDR3 is 13 amino acids. The CDR3 nucleotides read TGCAGTGCCCCCCGTGGGTTGAACACTGAAGCTTTCTTT. Its protein is CSAPRGLNTEAFF.

This clonotype was counted between two and nine times. The rearrangement uses TRBV11-2 and TRBJ2-5; D perhaps matches TRBD2 (5 bases). V lost 1 base and J lost 0, with 9 bases in between. CDR1 and CDR2 (germline): SGHAT, FQNNGV. This CDR3 is 15 amino acids long. CDR3 coding DNA: TGTGCCAGCAGCTTAGGCCTAGCACACCAAGAGACCCAGTACTTC. Residues: CASSLGLAHQETQYF.

This clonotype has a handful of counts. The rearrangement uses TRBV18 and TRBJ1-1; the match to TRBD1 covers 7 bases. The CDR3 is made up of 17 amino acids. Unmatched junction bases numbered 9, after V lost 2 bases and J lost 0 bases. CDR1 is KGHSH and CDR2 is LQKENI in the germline V gene. CDR3 residues: CASSPYKGQRLNTEAFF. The CDR3 DNA sequence: TGTGCCAGCTCACCATATAAGGGACAGAGACTGAACACTGAAGCTTTCTTT.

Ten or more counts support this clonotype. This chain joins TRBV7-2 and TRBJ2-7; D perhaps matches TRBD1 (6 bases). V was pared by 1 base and J by 2 bases, with 18 bases between. Germline V gives CDR1 SGHTA, CDR2 FQGNSA. The CDR3 loop spans 17 amino acids. The CDR3 reads CASSLGGVGTKAYEQYF. CDR3 coding DNA: TGTGCCAGCAGCTTAGGGGGAGTAGGGACAAAAGCCTACGAGCAGTACTTC.

This clonotype was counted many times. The genes are TRBV5-5 and TRBJ2-3, with 7 bases fitting TRBD1. CDR1 is SGHKS and CDR2 is YYEKEE in the germline V gene (reference sequence). The CDR3 is made up of 13 amino acids. Trimming at V came to 5 bases and at J to 8 bases, leaving 8 bases not matched to a gene. CDR3 in amino acids: CASSETGQATQYF. The CDR3 nucleotides read TGTGCCAGCAGTGAAACAGGACAGGCTACGCAGTATTTT.

The sample holds many counts of this clonotype. The chain is built from TRBV7-9 and TRBJ2-5; 7 positions agree with TRBD2. This CDR3 is 15 amino acids long. The germline CDR1 and CDR2 sequences are SEHNR and FQNEAQ (reference sequence). Unmatched junction bases numbered 9, after V lost 3 bases and J lost 5 bases. The CDR3 DNA is TGTGCCAGCAGCTTGGTCATCGGGGGGATGGAGACCCAGTACTTC. Its protein is CASSLVIGGMETQYF.

This clonotype was counted a few times. The chain joins TRBV3-1 to TRBJ1-1; D is unresolved. The germline V and J ends were trimmed by 0 bases and 7 bases, with 3 bases remaining between them. CDR3 length: 11 residues. Germline V gene data show CDR1 as LGHDT and CDR2 as YNNKEL (reference sequence). In nucleotides, the CDR3 is TGTGCCAGCAGCCAAGAGCTTGAAGCTTTCTTT. Translation: CASSQELEAFF. Full variable domain (rest looked up from reference TRBV3-1 and TRBJ1-1): DTAVSQTPKYLVTQMGNDKSIKCEQNLGHDTMYWYKQDSKKFLKIMFSYNNKELIINETVPNRFSPKSPDKAHLNLHINSLELGDSAVYFCASSQELEAFFGQGTRLTVV.

The CDR3 sequence is CASSDRGALSTDEQFF. The CDR3 DNA is TGTGCCAGCAGTGATAGGGGGGCCCTATCTACAGATGAGCAGTTCTTC. This chain joins TRBV2 and TRBJ2-1; TRBD1 or TRBD2 may be the D gene (6 bases each). This CDR3 is 16 amino acids long. Per germline, CDR1 SNHLY and CDR2 FYNNEI. The V gene lost 3 bases and the J gene lost 8 bases, with 20 bases spanning the gap. The full variable domain, with the rest looked up from reference TRBV2 and TRBJ2-1, is EPEVTQTPSHQVTQMGQEVILRCVPISNHLYFYWYRQILGQKVEFLVSFYNNEISEKSEIFDDQFSVERPDGSNFTLKIRSTKLEDSAMYFCASSDRGALSTDEQFFGPGTRLTVL.

The table lists this clonotype with many counts. The rearrangement joins TRBV7-3 to TRBJ2-2; D is possibly TRBD2 (7 bases). CDR1 is SGHTA, CDR2 FQGTGA, per germline. The V and J ends lost 4 bases and 7 bases respectively, with 13 bases between them. The CDR3 contains 14 residues. The CDR3 DNA reads TGTGCCAGCAGCTCCGGGGGGCCGGGCGGGGAGCTGTTTTTT. Its protein is CASSSGGPGGELFF. The whole variable domain, remainder taken from reference TRBV7-3 and TRBJ2-2, is GAGVSQTPSNKVTEKGKYVELRCDPISGHTALYWYRQSLGQGPEFLIYFQGTGAADDSGLPNDRFFAVRPEGSVSTLKIQRTERGDSAVYLCASSSGGPGGELFFGEGSRLTVL.

This clonotype turned up a few times. The genes are TRBV20-1 and TRBJ2-2, with 9 bases matching TRBD1. V trimming: 1 base; J trimming: 4 bases; junction bases outside the gene matches: 16. Germline CDR1 is DFQATT and CDR2 is SNEGSKA (reference sequence). The CDR3 totals 19 residues. For the CDR3, the DNA is TGCAGTGCTAGAGGTCTGGGGACAGGGAAGAATATCCCCACCGGGGAGCTGTTTTTT. It encodes CSARGLGTGKNIPTGELFF.

In its sample, this clonotype was seen many times. The chain combines TRBV2 with TRBJ1-5; TRBD1 might be the D (5 bases). V was clipped by 8 bases and J by 5 bases, with 13 bases between them. CDR1 is SNHLY and CDR2 is FYNNEI in the germline V gene. The CDR3 runs to 13 residues. This CDR3 is CASQGRVYQPQHF. CDR3 bases: TGTGCCAGCCAGGGCAGGGTATATCAGCCCCAGCATTTT.

At least ten counts were recorded for this clonotype. The V and J genes are TRBV4-1 and TRBJ1-6, with 9 bases matching TRBD1. V shed 5 bases, J shed 4 bases, and the junction held 6 bases outside the gene matches. Germline CDR1 and CDR2: MGHRA and YSYEKL. The CDR3 spans 16 residues. The DNA of the CDR3 is TGCGCCAGCAGCAATGGGGGACAGGGTTATAATTCACCCCTCCACTTT. Residues: CASSNGGQGYNSPLHF.

This clonotype turned up a few times. This sequence joins TRBV18 and TRBJ1-1; D is undetermined. V was trimmed by 3 bases and J by 4 bases, leaving 15 bases between them. The germline V gene encodes CDR1 KGHSH and CDR2 LQKENI. The CDR3 is made up of 15 amino acids. The CDR3 DNA reads as TGTGCCAGCTCACCGCGGAGAGAGACGGGCACTGAAGCTTTCTTT. It is translated as CASSPRRETGTEAFF.

This clonotype was found many times. This chain connects TRBV7-2 to TRBJ2-1; possibly TRBD1 for D (5 bases). The CDR3 has 15 residues. Looked up from germline, CDR1 is SGHTA and CDR2 is FQGNSA. Trimming removed 5 bases at V and 6 bases at J, with 17 bases between. DNA of the CDR3: TGTGCCAGCAGCCTACAAGGGGTTTCGGTCAATGAGCAGTTCTTC. Protein: CASSLQGVSVNEQFF.

This rearrangement joins TRBV12-3 or TRBV12-4 to TRBJ2-2; 11 positions match TRBD2. The V gene end was trimmed by 5 bases and the J gene end by 8 bases; junction bases not matched to a gene: 13. This CDR3 region has 17 residues. The CDR3 DNA follows: TGTGCCAGCAGTCCCTCGACTAGCGGGGTTCTCAGAGGGGAGCTGTTTTTT. It is translated as CASSPSTSGVLRGELFF.

This clonotype has at least ten counts. This sequence joins TRBV12-3 or TRBV12-4 and TRBJ2-2; D unresolved. The V gene lost 6 bases and the J gene lost 7 bases, with 6 bases spanning the gap. CDR3 length equals 11 residues. As DNA, the CDR3 is TGTGCCAGCAGGATATTCGGGGAGCTGTTTTTT. Translation gives CASRIFGELFF.

Concerning this clonotype itself: A much more abundant neighbour one base away suggests this may be a read error. The rearrangement links TRBV5-4 to TRBJ2-3; D ambiguous. This CDR3 has 15 residues. Germline V CDR1 and CDR2: SGHNT, YYREEE (reference sequence). The CDR3 DNA is TGTGCCATCAGCTCCTCCCTCCCTGGCTACGATACGCAGTATTTT. This encodes CAISSSLPGYDTQYF.

Ten or more counts support this clonotype. This chain links TRBV27 with TRBJ2-1, with TRBD1 identical over 7 bases. CDR3 length: 13 residues. Germline lookup yields CDR1 MNHEY and CDR2 SMNVEV (reference sequence). V gave up 2 bases and J gave up 9 bases; unmatched junction bases: 4. The CDR3 coding sequence is TGTGCCAGCAGTTTAAGGGGGCGCAGTGAGCAGTTCTTC. Translating it yields CASSLRGRSEQFF.

This clonotype showed up just a few times. The genes are TRBV5-4 and TRBJ2-6, with 8 positions matching TRBD1. The length of the CDR3 is 16 residues. V lost 6 bases to trimming and J lost 0 bases; unmatched junction nucleotides: 5. CDR1 and CDR2 from the germline V gene are SGHNT and YYREEE (reference sequence). The DNA for the CDR3 is TGTGCCAGCACCGGGACAGGTCACTCTGGGGCCAACGTCCTGACTTTC. As protein: CASTGTGHSGANVLTF.

This clonotype was observed at least ten times. The V call is TRBV12-3 or TRBV12-4, the J call TRBJ2-7; 16 positions match TRBD2. V dropped 6 bases and J dropped 4; count of bases not matched to a gene: 9. This CDR3 has 17 residues. In DNA form, the CDR3 reads TGTGCCAGCAGCCCCGGGACTAGCGGGGGGGCGCTATACGAGCAGTACTTC. Translation: CASSPGTSGGALYEQYF.

In its sample, this clonotype was seen many times. The genes are TRBV2 and TRBJ2-7, with 12 nucleotides matching TRBD1. Unmatched junction bases numbered 11, after V lost 5 bases and J lost 3 bases. This CDR3 contains 17 residues. Germline CDR1 reads SNHLY; CDR2 reads FYNNEI. CDR3 nucleotides: TGTGCCAGCAGTCATTTCGACCGGGACAGGGGGCGCTACGAGCAGTACTTC. Residues: CASSHFDRDRGRYEQYF.

Only a few counts were recorded for this clonotype. V is TRBV3-1 and J is TRBJ1-3; D is uncertain. CDR1 is LGHDT, CDR2 YNNKEL, per germline (reference sequence). The CDR3 is made up of 15 amino acids. With 5 bases removed from V and 0 bases from J, the gap between germline ends came to 11 bases. CDR3 sequence: CASSTRFGSGNTIYF. Here the CDR3 DNA reads TGTGCCAGCAGCACAAGATTTGGCTCTGGAAACACCATATATTTT.

This clonotype showed up many times. V is TRBV18 and J is TRBJ2-7, with 9 bases matching TRBD1. Trimming took 4 bases from V and 3 from J; bases not matched to a gene: 4. This CDR3 has 14 residues. CDR1 and CDR2 from the germline V gene are KGHSH and LQKENI. CDR3 loop: CASSRRGQGYEQYF. Written as DNA, the CDR3 is TGTGCCAGCTCACGCCGGGGACAGGGCTACGAGCAGTACTTC.

This clonotype was counted only a few times. The chain has TRBV7-2 and TRBJ2-1; 7 bases align to TRBD2. Germline-derived CDR1 and CDR2 are SGHTA and FQGNSA. J lost 3 bases, V lost 4 bases, and 9 bases had no gene match. This CDR3 contains 16 residues. CDR3 in amino acids: CASSSVAGAHYNEQFF. The DNA for the CDR3 is TGTGCCAGCAGCTCGGTAGCGGGCGCCCACTACAATGAGCAGTTCTTC. Filled out from reference TRBV7-2 and TRBJ2-1, the complete variable domain reads GAGVSQSPSNKVTEKGKDVELRCDPISGHTALYWYRQSLGQGLEFLIYFQGNSAPDKSGLPSDRFSAERTGGSVSTLTIQRTQQEDSAVYLCASSSVAGAHYNEQFFGPGTRLTVL.

This clonotype was detected many times. J is TRBJ2-3 and V is TRBV6-6; 9 nucleotides match TRBD2. Trimming cost V 4 bases and J 6 bases; bases outside gene matches: 11. The CDR3 length is 16 residues. Germline CDR1 MNHNY, CDR2 SVGAGI (reference sequence). The CDR3 DNA reads TGTGCCAGCAGTTGGGCTAGCGGGGCCTCAGGGGATACGCAGTATTTT. Its protein is CASSWASGASGDTQYF.

This clonotype was observed a few times. The junction departs from germline at one end; a sequencing error may be responsible. The J gene is TRBJ1-5, the V gene TRBV7-6, with unresolved D. Germline assignment: CDR1 SGHVS and CDR2 FNYEAQ. The CDR3 has 13 amino acids. The CDR3 region is CVSSPAHGQPQHF. In DNA, the CDR3 is TGTGTCAGCAGCCCCGCTCACGGTCAGCCCCAGCATTTT.

Ten or more counts support this clonotype. The chain has TRBV3-1 and TRBJ2-3; D may correspond to TRBD1 or TRBD2 (5 bases each). This CDR3 has 14 amino acids. Germline V gene sequence: CDR1 LGHDT, CDR2 YNNKEL (reference sequence). Trimming stripped 2 bases from V and 4 bases from J, with 10 bases between. The CDR3 nucleotides are TGTGCCAGCAGCCAACCCGGGACCCCAGATACGCAGTATTTT. Amino acid sequence: CASSQPGTPDTQYF.

Only a few counts were recorded for this clonotype. The chain is built from TRBV11-2 and TRBJ1-1; D gene ambiguous. Germline lookup yields CDR1 SGHAT and CDR2 FQNNGV. This CDR3 is built from 14 residues. The V end was cut by 3 bases, the J end by 3 bases, with 11 bases between. The CDR3 spells CASSFRPRDTEAFF. In DNA form, the CDR3 reads TGTGCCAGCAGCTTCAGGCCCCGCGACACTGAAGCTTTCTTT.

The chain uses TRBV27 and TRBJ2-3; the D gene could be TRBD1 or TRBD2 (5 bases each). There are 15 residues in the CDR3. Per the germline V gene, CDR1 is MNHEY and CDR2 is SMNVEV (reference sequence). Deletions cut 7 bases from V and 4 bases from J, with 18 bases between. CDR3 coding DNA: TGTGCCAGCACCGACGGGGCCCCCTGGGCAGATACGCAGTATTTT. Translated: CASTDGAPWADTQYF.

For this clonotype: One junction end disagrees with the germline gene, perhaps due to a read error. V is TRBV5-1 and J is TRBJ1-1; D is unresolved. CDR3 size: 15 residues. Germline CDR1 is SGHRS and CDR2 is YFSETQ. CDR3 in DNA: TGCGCCAGCAGCCCCAACACGGAAGGGAGCACTGAAGATTTCTTT. The encoded protein is CASSPNTEGSTEDFF.